This TCR beta chain was observed in a study of blood T cell repertoires in COVID-19. Study as a whole: The origin of the acute and convalescent COVID-19 samples was the United States, Italy and Spain. In each case, the material was cDNA or gDNA derived from T cells, B-cell-depleted T cells, or PBMCs.

V shed 5 bases and J 4 bases; nucleotides not matched to a gene: 6. Germline assignment: CDR1 LNHDA and CDR2 SQIVND (reference sequence). The CDR3 has 14 residues. Original methodology: Scientists estimated how many nucleated cells there were by amplifying reference gene primers. TCRdb's copy holds only in-frame clones and misses some; the assay was immunoSEQ multiplex PCR. The DNA gave D and trimming, while V, J and clone size come from that table. This table has 120,000 to 150,000 clones, about nine tenths appearing once. The chain uses TRBV19 and TRBJ2-5; 8 bases are shared with TRBD2. The receptor's source is a man aged 45 to 65 who had recovered from COVID-19. Sequenced input: peripheral blood. The CDR3 is CASSPGGARETQYF. CDR3 in DNA: TGTGCCAGTAGTCCCGGGGGGGCCCGAGAGACCCAGTACTTC.